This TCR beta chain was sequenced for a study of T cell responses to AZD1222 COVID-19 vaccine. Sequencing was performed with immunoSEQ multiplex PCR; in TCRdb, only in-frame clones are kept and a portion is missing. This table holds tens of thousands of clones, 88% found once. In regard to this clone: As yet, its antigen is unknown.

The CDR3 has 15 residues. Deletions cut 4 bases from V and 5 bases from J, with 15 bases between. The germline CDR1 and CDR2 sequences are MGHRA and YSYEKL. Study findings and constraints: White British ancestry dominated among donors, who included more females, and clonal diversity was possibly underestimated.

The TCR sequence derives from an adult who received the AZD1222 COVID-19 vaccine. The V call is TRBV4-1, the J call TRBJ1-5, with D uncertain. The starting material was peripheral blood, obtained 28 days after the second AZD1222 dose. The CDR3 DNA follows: TGCGCCAGCAGCCGGGATGCGGGATTCGATCAGCCCCAGCATTTT. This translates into CASSRDAGFDQPQHF.